The 23 T cell receptor beta chains in this list originate from one sample, sequenced in a study of Ad26.COV2.S vaccination and SARS-CoV-2 variants (dated by TCRdb to 2020 to 2023). The library was produced with the immunoSEQ multiplex PCR assay. Entries here come from immuneACCESS through TCRdb and include only in-frame sequences with V and J called. Some clones fail to appear in such tables; in the studies checked, an unresolved V gene covers under half of the shortfall, and the cause of the remainder is unknown. The sample table lists roughly 400,000 clones, roughly 90% of them with a count of one. Under 2% of the sample is taken by the ten largest. Sample treatment or condition, as interpreted from the label and publication: over 15 received Ad26.COV2.S at low or high dose, single or two shots; about five received placebo; per-sample allocation not given. For vaccine and placebo recipients, the sequenced repertoires came from samples collected on day 63 after the first injection.

The input for sequencing was peripheral blood, taken in a trial of Ad26.COV2.S vaccine versus placebo. These receptors came from a person between 18 and 65 years old who received the Ad26.COV2.S COVID-19 vaccine or a placebo.

The CDR3 region is CSVDRSRDTQYF. CDR3 coding DNA: TGCAGCGTTGATAGATCTCGGGATACGCAGTATTTT. V usage is TRBV29-1 and J usage is TRBJ2-3; no clear D. Trimming shortened V by 3 bases and J by 6 bases, and 10 bases separated the two germline ends. Germline lookup yields CDR1 SQVTM and CDR2 ANQGSEA. There are 12 residues in the CDR3.

The chain uses TRBV6-1 and TRBJ2-5; 11 nucleotides match TRBD2. V dropped 4 bases and J dropped 4; count of bases not matched to a gene: 8. The germline gives CDR1 MNHNS, CDR2 SASEGT. CDR3 length equals 16 residues. CDR3 protein: CASSALAGGYPETQYF. CDR3 coding DNA: TGTGCCAGCAGTGCGTTAGCGGGAGGGTATCCAGAGACCCAGTACTTC.

The chain carries TRBV10-3 and TRBJ2-5; possibly TRBD1 for D (6 bases). The CDR3 has 13 residues. Trimming removed 7 bases at V and 3 bases at J, with 12 bases between. Germline loops: CDR1 ENHRY, CDR2 SYGVKD. The CDR3 spells CAITRGTKETQYF. Here the CDR3 DNA reads TGTGCCATCACTCGTGGGACAAAAGAGACCCAGTACTTC.

The chain joins TRBV27 to TRBJ1-2; the D gene is possibly TRBD1 (5 bases). From germline, CDR1 is MNHEY and CDR2 SMNVEV (reference sequence). This CDR3 comprises 13 residues. Deletions cut 3 bases from V and 4 bases from J, with 9 bases between. DNA of the CDR3: TGTGCCAGCAGTTTTAGGGGAGGCTATGGCTACACCTTC. Its protein is CASSFRGGYGYTF.

This chain links TRBV9 with TRBJ2-1; D may be TRBD2 (6 bases). The CDR3 is 15 amino acids. The germline CDR1 and CDR2 sequences are SGDLS and YYNGEE. V was clipped by 0 bases and J by 0 bases, with 7 bases between them. This CDR3 reads CASSVASDSYNEQFF. The CDR3 DNA is TGTGCCAGCAGCGTAGCTAGCGACTCCTACAATGAGCAGTTCTTC.

CDR3 residues: CASSVDPGGGETQYF. The CDR3 DNA is TGTGCCAGCAGCGTAGATCCGGGAGGCGGGGAGACCCAGTACTTC. The J gene is TRBJ2-5, the V gene TRBV9; 7 bases match TRBD2. CDR3 size: 15 residues. The ends lost 0 bases at V and 5 bases at J; junction bases unmatched: 7. CDR1 and CDR2 from the germline V gene are SGDLS and YYNGEE.

The V gene is TRBV9, the J gene TRBJ2-3; D tentatively reads TRBD1 or TRBD2 (6 bases each). With 4 bases removed from V and 3 bases from J, the gap between germline ends came to 12 bases. Germline V gene data show CDR1 as SGDLS and CDR2 as YYNGEE. The CDR3 has 14 residues. CDR3 DNA sequence: TGTGCCAGCAGCCTTAGGGGGGATACAGATACGCAGTATTTT. Its translation is CASSLRGDTDTQYF. The whole variable domain, remainder taken from reference TRBV9 and TRBJ2-3, is DSGVTQTPKHLITATGQRVTLRCSPRSGDLSVYWYQQSLDQGLQFLIQYYNGEERAKGNILERFSAQQFPDLHSELNLSSLELGDSALYFCASSLRGDTDTQYFGPGTRLTVL.

The V gene is TRBV4-2, the J gene TRBJ2-1; D is perhaps TRBD2 (5 bases). The V gene's germline CDR1 is LGHNA and CDR2 YNFKEQ. Trimming cost V 2 bases and J 8 bases, with 19 bases left between them. The CDR3 runs to 16 residues. The CDR3 region is CASSQPVRVATDEQFF. DNA of the CDR3: TGTGCCAGCAGCCAACCTGTAAGGGTAGCGACCGATGAGCAGTTCTTC.

This clone was seen only a few times. The sample holds other DNA sequences that translate to the same CDR3. V is TRBV19 and J is TRBJ1-1, with 8 bases that match TRBD1. The ends lost 5 bases at V and 4 bases at J; junction bases unmatched: 3. The CDR3 has 13 residues. Germline V gives CDR1 LNHDA, CDR2 SQIVND (reference sequence). CDR3 DNA sequence: TGTGCCAGTAGTGTTACAGGGGGCACTGAAGCTTTCTTT. It translates to CASSVTGGTEAFF. Full variable domain (outside the CDR3, taken from reference TRBV19 and TRBJ1-1): DGGITQSPKYLFRKEGQNVTLSCEQNLNHDAMYWYRQDPGQGLRLIYYSQIVNDFQKGDIAEGYSVSREKKESFPLTVTSAQKNPTAFYLCASSVTGGTEAFFGQGTRLTVV.

Here the CDR3 DNA reads TGTGCCAGCAGCCGACACAGCGGGAGTTACAATGAGCAGTTCTTC. It encodes CASSRHSGSYNEQFF. The rearrangement joins TRBV7-9 to TRBJ2-1; 8 nucleotides match TRBD2. The CDR3 consists of 15 residues. Germline CDR1 is SEHNR and CDR2 is FQNEAQ (reference sequence). Trimming removed 5 bases from V and 4 bases from J; junction bases left unmatched: 7.

The chain is built from TRBV6-5 and TRBJ2-3; D is perhaps TRBD2 (7 bases). Germline values: CDR1 MNHEY, CDR2 SVGAGI. The CDR3 has 14 amino acids. Trimming stripped 5 bases from V and 6 bases from J, with 15 bases between. CDR3 sequence reads: CASSQQGGGDTQYF. For the CDR3, the DNA is TGTGCCAGCAGTCAACAGGGAGGGGGTGATACGCAGTATTTT.

The chain uses TRBV4-3 and TRBJ2-3; D is uncertain. The length of the CDR3 is 14 residues. Per the germline V gene, CDR1 is LGHNA and CDR2 is YSLEER. V gave up 1 base and J gave up 1 base, with 6 bases separating them. The CDR3 region is CASSQVLRTDTQYF. CDR3 nucleotide sequence: TGCGCCAGCAGCCAAGTGCTCCGCACAGATACGCAGTATTTT.

J is TRBJ2-7 and V is TRBV20-1; D remains unclear. This CDR3 region has 10 residues. V was cut by 6 bases and J by 6 bases, with 9 bases left in between. Germline V gene lookup returns CDR1 DFQATT and CDR2 SNEGSKA (reference sequence). The CDR3 DNA follows: TGCAGTGCGAGGACCGTCGAGCAGTACTTC. This translates into CSARTVEQYF.

The rearrangement links TRBV3-1 (or the pseudogene TRBV3-2) to TRBJ2-7; TRBD1 might be the D (6 bases). Trimming removed 4 bases at V and 0 bases at J, with 13 bases between. The CDR3 consists of 15 residues. Germline V lookup: CDR1 LGHDT, CDR2 YNNKEL (reference sequence). Written as DNA, the CDR3 is TGTGCCAGCAGCCTTGGGGGCGGGCTCTCCTACGAGCAGTACTTC. This translates into CASSLGGGLSYEQYF.

This chain uses TRBV5-6 with TRBJ1-2; D not resolved. The CDR3 totals 13 residues. Trimming took 0 bases from V and 4 from J, leaving 7 bases between them. Per germline, CDR1 SGHDT and CDR2 YYEEEE. CDR3 residues: CASSLGPSYGYTF. CDR3 bases: TGTGCCAGCAGCTTGGGGCCTAGCTATGGCTACACCTTC.

This chain links TRBV18 with TRBJ1-6; D perhaps matches TRBD1 (5 bases). Germline V CDR1 and CDR2: KGHSH, LQKENI. V dropped 2 bases and J dropped 7 bases, with 12 bases sitting between them. The CDR3 totals 15 residues. The CDR3 is CASSPEQGNNSPLHF. The CDR3, as DNA: TGTGCCAGCTCACCAGAGCAGGGTAACAATTCACCCCTCCACTTT.

The V call is TRBV7-8, the J call TRBJ2-1, with D maybe TRBD1 (6 bases). Per the germline V gene, CDR1 is SGHVS and CDR2 is FQNEAQ. V lost 5 bases, J lost 8 bases, and 13 bases lay in between. This CDR3 spans 13 amino acids. The CDR3 loop is CASSPPQGHEQFF. CDR3 DNA sequence: TGTGCCAGCAGCCCTCCCCAGGGGCATGAGCAGTTCTTC.

The genes are TRBV30 and TRBJ2-3, with D unresolved. This CDR3 has 13 amino acids. Trimming took 0 bases from V and 4 from J, leaving 8 bases between them. CDR1 is GTSNPN and CDR2 is SVGIG in the germline V gene (reference sequence). In nucleotides, the CDR3 is TGTGCCTGGAGTGTGGGGTGGTCAGATACGCAGTATTTT. It codes for CAWSVGWSDTQYF.

This CDR3 is CASSLTLAANTGELFF. In DNA form, the CDR3 reads TGCGCCAGCAGCTTAACCCTAGCGGCCAACACCGGGGAGCTGTTTTTT. The rearrangement links TRBV5-1 to TRBJ2-2; TRBD2 matches 7 bases. Germline CDR1 reads SGHRS; CDR2 reads YFSETQ. The J segment lost 2 bases and the V segment lost 2 bases, leaving 6 bases of the junction unmatched. The CDR3 consists of 16 residues.

This sequence joins TRBV5-6 and TRBJ2-7; 7 positions match TRBD1. Losses at the gene ends were 4 bases for V and 5 bases for J; bases not matched to a gene: 6. CDR1 is SGHDT, CDR2 YYEEEE, per germline. CDR3 length: 13 residues. The CDR3 DNA is TGTGCCAGCAGCCGGGACAGCCTCCACGAGCAGTACTTC. It translates to CASSRDSLHEQYF.

The V and J genes are TRBV19 and TRBJ2-5; D ambiguous. Looked up from germline, CDR1 is LNHDA and CDR2 is SQIVND (reference sequence). The V and J ends lost 4 bases and 2 bases respectively, with 8 bases between them. This CDR3 spans 13 amino acids. This chain's CDR3 is CASSKQPQETQYF. The CDR3 nucleotides read TGTGCCAGTAGTAAACAGCCTCAAGAGACCCAGTACTTC.

The chain combines TRBV11-2 with TRBJ1-6; D possibly corresponds to TRBD1 (6 bases). The CDR3 extends over 17 amino acids. The germline gives CDR1 SGHAT, CDR2 FQNNGV. V gave up 1 base and J gave up 7 bases, with 17 bases separating them. Here the CDR3 reads CASSLGPGAGANSPLHF. The CDR3 DNA reads as TGTGCCAGCAGCTTAGGTCCAGGCGCAGGGGCGAATTCACCCCTCCACTTT.

CDR3 protein: CASSSTASSNEQFF. The CDR3 DNA is TGTGCCAGCAGCTCGACCGCCTCGAGCAATGAGCAGTTCTTC. The genes are TRBV11-3 and TRBJ2-1, with D uncertain. This CDR3 comprises 14 residues. The germline CDR1 and CDR2 sequences are SGHNT and YENEEA. The ends were cut back, 4 bases at V and 6 bases at J, with 13 bases in the middle.